This TCR beta chain was captured in a study of T-cell reconstitution after alpha-beta-depleted transplantation in children. The CDR3 has 11 amino acids. With 2 bases removed from V and 14 bases from J, the gap between germline ends came to 15 bases. Per the germline V gene, CDR1 is SQVTM and CDR2 is ANQGSEA. Researchers prepared the TCRbeta library using unique molecular identifiers, the study reports. TCRdb re-derived calls from the PCR reads in MiXCR, one entry per CDR3 protein. The sample consists of about 610,000 distinct CDR3 sequences, roughly 10% of them appearing once. The chain employs TRBV29-1 and TRBJ1-1, with D unresolved. Sample: PBMCs from the stem cell graft donor, taken from the stem cell graft. The receptor's source is a human donor who donated a stem cell graft to a child with acute myeloid leukemia. The CDR3 spells CSVETARPPFF. The DNA for the CDR3 is TGCAGCGTTGAAACGGCGAGGCCTCCCTTCTTT.